This TCR beta chain is from a study of blood T cell repertoires in COVID-19. Overall study: COVID-19 samples collected from the United States, Italy and Spain covered acute and convalescent phases.

In the source study's methods: It was from reference gene primer amplification that nucleated cell counts were estimated. Clones were sequenced by immunoSEQ multiplex PCR, and TCRdb holds only the in-frame ones, with some missing. That table supplies the V and J calls and clone size; D and trimming were determined from the DNA. This sample yields under 55,000 clones, of which approximately 80% are seen a single time; around 20% belongs to the top ten. V shed 5 bases and J shed 6 bases, with 8 bases lying between them. The CDR3 has 12 residues. The germline V gene encodes CDR1 SEHNR and CDR2 FQNEAQ (reference sequence).

The material sequenced was peripheral blood. This TCR derives from a man in his 70s with acute or convalescent COVID-19. The chain couples TRBV7-9 to TRBJ1-5; D is unresolved. The CDR3 protein is CASSRVSQPQHF. In nucleotides, the CDR3 is TGTGCCAGCAGCAGGGTTAGTCAGCCCCAGCATTTT.